These 21 T cell receptor beta chains were sequenced from one sample in a study of post-analysis software for immune sequencing data (dated by TCRdb to the mid-2010s). Results and caveats for the whole study, not just this receptor: Patients showed significantly higher frequencies than controls for a handful of TRBV segments, among them TRBV5-6, TRBV5-1 and TRBV20-1.

These TCRs' antigens remain unknown. The method was PCR. TCRdb lists the instrument as Illumina HiSeq 2500. To reduce PCR and sequencing biases, unique molecular identifiers were built into the TCR beta cDNA libraries. The public sequencing data were trimmed at Q25 with fastp and processed into clonotypes with MiXCR by TCRdb, which kept only in-frame beta chains. Entries that share a CDR3 protein sequence are merged under the most common genes and DNA. The sample includes about 180,000 distinct CDR3 sequences, with 30% observed a single time. Approximately 1.5% of the sample belongs to the ten largest clones. The specimen sequenced was blood. Receptors originate from a girl aged 5 to 17 with multiple sclerosis.

The sample holds one count of this clonotype. The rearrangement uses TRBV20-1 and TRBJ2-1; 8 bases match TRBD2. Germline CDR1 and CDR2: DFQATT and SNEGSKA (reference sequence). V gave up 1 base and J gave up 11 bases; unmatched junction bases: 13. The CDR3 runs 15 residues. The chain's CDR3 is CSARGAAGVINKQFF. The CDR3 coding sequence is TGCAGTGCTAGAGGAGCAGCGGGAGTAATAAATAAGCAGTTCTTC.

A remark on this clonotype: With a much larger clone just one base away, this may be a read error. The rearrangement uses TRBV29-1 and TRBJ2-1; a weak D match, TRBD2 (6 bases). This CDR3 spans 17 amino acids. The germline V and J ends were trimmed by 6 bases and 8 bases, with 29 bases remaining between them. Per the germline V gene, CDR1 is SQVTM and CDR2 is ANQGSEA. CDR3 DNA sequence: TGCAGCGTCGCCGATGCCGGGACTCCCTACAATTACGATGAGCAGTTCTTC. As protein: CSVADAGTPYNYDEQFF.

This CDR3 reads CASSRQVEGANTGELFF. CDR3 nucleotides: TGCGCCAGCAGCCGACAGGTAGAAGGGGCGAACACCGGGGAGCTGTTTTTT. The chain combines TRBV4-1 with TRBJ2-2, with D maybe TRBD1 (6 bases). Germline loops: CDR1 MGHRA, CDR2 YSYEKL. The length of the CDR3 is 17 residues. Between the trimmed V and J ends, which lost 4 bases and 0 bases, there was a span of 15 bases.

Points on this clonotype: The germline gene is not matched at one end of the junction; a read error may be the cause. The chain is built from TRBV7-9 and TRBJ2-1; 11 nucleotides line up with TRBD2. In germline, CDR1 is SEHNR, CDR2 FQNEAQ (reference sequence). There are 15 residues in the CDR3. The CDR3 DNA follows: TGTGCCAGCGGCTTACTAGCGGGAGTCGGGAATGAGCAGTTCTTC. As protein: CASGLLAGVGNEQFF.

This chain uses TRBV12-3 or TRBV12-4 with TRBJ1-2, with D unresolved. The CDR3 covers 13 residues. V dropped 6 bases and J dropped 4 bases, with 12 bases sitting between them. The CDR3 sequence: CASSRAMGYGYTF. CDR3 coding DNA: TGTGCCAGCAGCCGGGCCATGGGCTATGGCTACACCTTC.

This clonotype was seen more than once but under ten times. The V gene is TRBV20-1, the J gene TRBJ2-1; 14 nucleotides line up with TRBD2. The J call is uncertain, as TRBJ2-7 better fits the DNA end. Germline values: CDR1 DFQATT, CDR2 SNEGSKA (reference sequence). The CDR3 is 19 amino acids. CDR3 protein: CSARHGLAGGPSSYNEQYF. CDR3 sequence (DNA): TGCAGTGCTAGACATGGACTAGCGGGAGGTCCCTCCTCCTACAATGAGCAGTACTTC.

This clonotype was seen repeatedly, ten times or more. The rearrangement joins TRBV5-1 to TRBJ2-1; TRBD2 matches at 13 bases. Germline trimming cut 0 bases from V and 8 bases from J; bases unmatched to any gene: 5. From germline, CDR1 is SGHRS and CDR2 YFSETQ. The CDR3 has 16 amino acids. The CDR3, as DNA: TGCGCCAGCAGCTTGGCTGGGACTAGCGGGATCGATGAGCAGTTCTTC. Its translation is CASSLAGTSGIDEQFF.

There are many counts of this clonotype. V gene TRBV5-1 combines with J gene TRBJ2-1; no definite D call. Trimming removed 1 base at V and 9 bases at J, with 5 bases between. Germline assignment: CDR1 SGHRS and CDR2 YFSETQ. CDR3 size: 11 residues. This CDR3 is CASSLWGEQFF. The CDR3 DNA reads as TGCGCCAGCAGCTTGTGGGGTGAGCAGTTCTTC.

As regards this clonotype: A junction boundary mismatches the germline segment, possibly from a read error. The rearrangement joins TRBV5-1 to TRBJ1-2; maybe TRBD1 (5 bases). CDR3 length equals 14 residues. The germline CDR1 and CDR2 sequences are SGHRS and YFSETQ. CDR3 protein: CAGSLAMTVDGYTF. CDR3 coding DNA: TGCGCCGGCAGCTTGGCCATGACAGTAGACGGCTACACCTTC.

A note on this clonotype: Mismatch with germline at one junction end may stem from a read error. V gene TRBV12-3 or TRBV12-4 combines with J gene TRBJ2-3, with TRBD2 matching 8 bases. CDR3 length: 15 residues. The CDR3 sequence is CVSSSRLASTDTQYF. In DNA, the CDR3 is TGTGTCAGCAGTTCTCGACTAGCGAGCACAGATACGCAGTATTTT.

Worth noting for this clonotype: A read error may account for a junction end that differs from germline. CDR3: CASGQVQFRITGPQDTEAFF. As DNA, the CDR3 is TGCGCCAGCGGCCAAGTGCAATTTAGAATTACAGGGCCTCAGGACACTGAGGCTTTCTTT. The chain links TRBV4-1 to TRBJ1-1, with D perhaps TRBD1 (6 bases). Germline CDR1 reads MGHRA; CDR2 reads YSYEKL. The CDR3 is made up of 20 amino acids.

The chain couples TRBV12-3 or TRBV12-4 to TRBJ2-1; 7 positions agree with TRBD2. The CDR3 sequence is 12 residues long. Germline trimming cut 6 bases from V and 6 bases from J; bases unmatched to any gene: 2. CDR3 residues: CASSSSGNEQFF. DNA for the CDR3: TGTGCCAGCAGCTCTAGCGGCAATGAGCAGTTCTTC.

CDR3 sequence: CASSLASGNTYEQYF. The CDR3, as DNA: TGTGCCAGCAGCTTAGCTAGCGGGAACACCTACGAGCAGTACTTC. J is TRBJ2-7 and V is TRBV11-2; 9 bases fit TRBD2. The J segment lost 2 bases and the V segment lost 1 base, leaving 3 bases of the junction unmatched. This CDR3 has 15 amino acids. Germline CDR1 reads SGHAT; CDR2 reads FQNNGV.

In this sample, this clonotype is medium-sized (0.01 to 0.1%). The V and J genes are TRBV2 and TRBJ1-2, with 10 bases matching TRBD1. With V trimmed by 2 bases and J by 4 bases, 4 bases remained unmatched. Germline CDR1 reads SNHLY; CDR2 reads FYNNEI. This CDR3 contains 15 residues. The CDR3 DNA reads TGTGCCAGCAGTGAATGGGGACAGGGGAGCTATGGCTACACCTTC. It translates to CASSEWGQGSYGYTF. Full variable domain (missing parts from reference TRBV2 and TRBJ1-2): EPEVTQTPSHQVTQMGQEVILRCVPISNHLYFYWYRQILGQKVEFLVSFYNNEISEKSEIFDDQFSVERPDGSNFTLKIRSTKLEDSAMYFCASSEWGQGSYGYTFGSGTRLTVV.

This clonotype appeared many times. The chain links TRBV12-3 or TRBV12-4 to TRBJ1-5; tentative D call: TRBD1 (5 bases). V lost 4 bases and J 7 bases, leaving 14 bases between the germline ends. The CDR3 length is 14 residues. CDR3 in amino acids: CASSSPGGGQPQHF. In nucleotides, the CDR3 is TGTGCCAGCAGTTCCCCCGGCGGGGGACAGCCCCAGCATTTT.

This clonotype occurred many times. This chain joins TRBV7-6 and TRBJ2-7; D remains unclear. The CDR3 runs 14 residues. Germline CDR1 and CDR2: SGHVS and FNYEAQ. V lost 4 bases, J lost 5 bases, and 15 bases lay in between. CDR3 region: CASSSFAESDEQYF. The DNA for the CDR3 is TGTGCCAGCAGCTCCTTTGCGGAGTCGGACGAGCAGTACTTC.

The rearrangement uses TRBV30 and TRBJ2-6; D perhaps matches TRBD1 (5 bases). CDR3 length equals 14 residues. From germline, CDR1 is GTSNPN and CDR2 SVGIG (reference sequence). Trimming removed 3 bases at V and 2 bases at J, with 8 bases between. In nucleotides, the CDR3 is TGTGCCTGGAGAGGGGCCCCTGGGGCCAACGTCCTGACTTTC. Its translation is CAWRGAPGANVLTF.

At least ten counts were recorded for this clonotype. V gene TRBV24-1 combines with J gene TRBJ2-1; the match to TRBD2 covers 10 bases. Germline trimming cut 5 bases from V and 5 bases from J; bases unmatched to any gene: 5. Germline-derived CDR1 and CDR2 are KGHDR and SFDVKD. This CDR3 contains 15 residues. The CDR3 DNA reads as TGTGCCACCAGTGCTGGACTAGCGGTTAACAATGAGCAGTTCTTC. Translating gives CATSAGLAVNNEQFF.

Turning to this clonotype: The CDR3 ends on some other residue instead of the conserved phenylalanine or tryptophan, so this is likely a read error. This chain joins TRBV5-1 and TRBJ2-1; weak D call: TRBD1 (5 bases). V was pared by 0 bases and J by 5 bases, with 9 bases between. The CDR3 has 14 residues. CDR1 is SGHRS and CDR2 is YFSETQ in the germline V gene. In DNA form, the CDR3 reads TGCGCCAGCAGCTTGGGGACACATAACAATGAGCAGTTCTGC. Its protein is CASSLGTHNNEQFC.

This clonotype was detected only a few times. V is TRBV7-9 and J is TRBJ2-1, with D maybe TRBD1 (6 bases). CDR1 is SEHNR and CDR2 is FQNEAQ in the germline V gene (reference sequence). The length of the CDR3 is 16 residues. The V gene lost 4 bases and the J gene lost 8 bases, with 21 bases spanning the gap. The CDR3 region has the DNA TGTGCCAGCAGCTCCACACAGGGATCCGCCACTGATGAGCAGTTCTTC. Its protein product is CASSSTQGSATDEQFF.

Turning to this clonotype: Being one base from a much bigger clone, this may be a read error. This chain links TRBV9 with TRBJ2-1; 7 nucleotides align to TRBD2. This CDR3 spans 17 amino acids. Germline-derived CDR1 and CDR2 are SGDLS and YYNGEE. V dropped 3 bases and J dropped 7; count of bases not matched to a gene: 16. Here the CDR3 DNA reads TGTGCCAGCAGCGATAATCTTATGACTAGCTCGGGGAATGAGCAGTTCTTC. It codes for CASSDNLMTSSGNEQFF. The whole variable domain, filled in from reference TRBV9 and TRBJ2-1, reads DSGVTQTPKHLITATGQRVTLRCSPRSGDLSVYWYQQSLDQGLQFLIQYYNGEERAKGNILERFSAQQFPDLHSELNLSSLELGDSALYFCASSDNLMTSSGNEQFFGPGTRLTVL.